Shown below are 29 T cell receptor beta chains from a single sample sequenced in a study of OX40 agonist ivuxolimab in advanced cancers. Repertoires were generated with immunoSEQ multiplex PCR, while TCRdb's copy carries only in-frame clones and drops some. The sample comprises around 67,000 clones, 88% of which are singletons, and around 0.96% rests with the top ten. Specimen: CD4+ or CD8+ T cells sorted from blood, collected in a trial of the OX40 agonist ivuxolimab. These receptors all stem from an adult with an advanced solid tumor such as melanoma, head and neck, liver or kidney cancer.

The chain joins TRBV11-2 to TRBJ2-7, with D perhaps matching TRBD2 (5 bases). The CDR3 runs 17 residues. Germline loops: CDR1 SGHAT, CDR2 FQNNGV. Trimming cost V 0 bases and J 2 bases, with 17 bases left between them. CDR3 region: CASSLDGTAVDPYEQYF. The CDR3 DNA follows: TGTGCCAGCAGCTTAGATGGTACAGCGGTCGACCCCTACGAGCAGTACTTC. The entire variable domain, with the rest obtained from reference TRBV11-2 and TRBJ2-7, is as follows: EAGVAQSPRYKIIEKRQSVAFWCNPISGHATLYWYQQILGQGPKLLIQFQNNGVVDDSQLPKDRFSAERLKGVDSTLKIQPAKLEDSAVYLCASSLDGTAVDPYEQYFGPGTRLTVT.

The chain links TRBV28 to TRBJ1-1, with 9 bases identical to TRBD1. With 4 bases clipped from V and 0 bases from J, the junction kept 6 bases outside the gene matches. The CDR3 sequence is 16 residues long. Germline loops: CDR1 MDHEN, CDR2 SYDVKM. The CDR3 coding sequence is TGTGCCAGCAGTTCAGGGACAGGGAGATTGAACACTGAAGCTTTCTTT. This codes for CASSSGTGRLNTEAFF.

V and J are TRBV6-6 and TRBJ1-2; the match to TRBD1 covers 9 bases. Germline-derived CDR1 and CDR2 are MNHNY and SVGAGI (reference sequence). The trim removed 2 bases at V and 3 bases at J, leaving 1 base unmatched. This CDR3 is 14 amino acids long. The CDR3 DNA reads as TGTGCCAGCAGTTACGACAGGGGGTACTATGGCTACACCTTC. Translation gives CASSYDRGYYGYTF.

The chain employs TRBV5-8 and TRBJ1-4; D is perhaps TRBD1 (5 bases). The CDR3 is 13 amino acids. The V gene's germline CDR1 is SGHTS and CDR2 YDEGEE. Trimming removed 5 bases from V and 8 bases from J, with 13 bases in between. The CDR3 sequence is CASSGQGGEKLFF. The CDR3 nucleotides are TGTGCCAGCAGTGGTCAGGGCGGAGAAAAACTGTTTTTT.

In its sample, this clone was seen once. The chain carries TRBV19 and TRBJ2-7, with TRBD2 identical over 7 bases. Looked up from germline, CDR1 is LNHDA and CDR2 is SQIVND (reference sequence). The CDR3 spans 14 residues. V gave up 3 bases and J gave up 5 bases; unmatched junction bases: 7. CDR3 in DNA: TGTGCCAGTAGTATTACAGGACTAGGGGACGAGCAGTACTTC. Protein product: CASSITGLGDEQYF.

This rearrangement joins TRBV11-3 to TRBJ2-6; D gene unclear. The V end was cut by 5 bases, the J end by 0 bases, with 8 bases between. Germline CDR1 reads SGHNT; CDR2 reads YENEEA. CDR3 size: 15 residues. The CDR3 here is CASSERSSGANVLTF. The DNA for the CDR3 is TGTGCCAGCAGCGAACGGAGCTCTGGGGCCAACGTCCTGACTTTC.

CDR3 DNA sequence: TGTGCCAGTACACTTACAGCTGACTATGGCTACACCTTC. It yields the protein CASTLTADYGYTF. The chain is built from TRBV6-1 and TRBJ1-2; D is uncertain. This CDR3 is built from 13 residues. V dropped 9 bases and J dropped 3 bases, with 14 bases sitting between them. Germline-derived CDR1 and CDR2 are MNHNS and SASEGT.

The chain uses TRBV2 and TRBJ2-7; D possibly corresponds to TRBD1 (5 bases). Trimming stripped 7 bases from V and 5 bases from J, with 12 bases between. Germline V CDR1 and CDR2: SNHLY, FYNNEI. The length of the CDR3 is 12 residues. DNA for the CDR3: TGTGCCAGCAAGGCAGCAGGGAACGAGCAGTACTTC. This encodes CASKAAGNEQYF. Complete variable domain (other parts from reference TRBV2 and TRBJ2-7): EPEVTQTPSHQVTQMGQEVILRCVPISNHLYFYWYRQILGQKVEFLVSFYNNEISEKSEIFDDQFSVERPDGSNFTLKIRSTKLEDSAMYFCASKAAGNEQYFGPGTRLTVT.

The chain employs TRBV5-6 and TRBJ1-6, with 8 positions matching TRBD1. The ends lost 5 bases at V and 9 bases at J; junction bases unmatched: 10. This CDR3 contains 15 residues. In germline, CDR1 is SGHDT, CDR2 YYEEEE. In DNA form, the CDR3 reads TGTGCCAGCAGTTACAGGGGGTGGGACCGTTCACCCCTCCACTTT. Protein: CASSYRGWDRSPLHF.

The rearrangement links TRBV18 to TRBJ2-7, with TRBD1 matching 8 bases. CDR3 length: 14 residues. V was pared by 3 bases and J by 6 bases, with 7 bases of the junction left unmatched. Germline V gene data show CDR1 as KGHSH and CDR2 as LQKENI. The CDR3: CASSPLRTGLEQYF. The CDR3 DNA reads as TGTGCCAGCTCACCTCTAAGGACAGGGCTCGAGCAGTACTTC.

This chain joins TRBV5-1 and TRBJ2-5, with a tentative D call TRBD1 (6 bases). CDR3 length equals 13 residues. Trimming took off 1 base at V and 4 bases at J, with 8 bases between the two ends. Germline V gives CDR1 SGHRS, CDR2 YFSETQ. The CDR3 DNA sequence: TGCGCCAGCAGCTTGACAGGGACAGAGACCCAGTACTTC. This gives the protein CASSLTGTETQYF.

This clone is a singleton in its sample. The chain employs TRBV30 and TRBJ2-2, with D uncertain. The CDR3 loop spans 16 amino acids. V gave up 0 bases and J gave up 0 bases, with 11 bases separating them. CDR1 and CDR2 (germline): GTSNPN, SVGIG (reference sequence). CDR3 region: CAWSVLLVTNTGELFF. The CDR3 DNA follows: TGTGCCTGGAGTGTACTCTTGGTCACGAACACCGGGGAGCTGTTTTTT.

J is TRBJ2-7 and V is TRBV6-5, with 9 bases that match TRBD1. The length of the CDR3 is 15 residues. V trimming: 6 bases; J trimming: 4 bases; junction bases outside the gene matches: 10. Germline loops: CDR1 MNHEY, CDR2 SVGAGI. CDR3 DNA: TGTGCCAGCAGCAAAGCTGGACAGGGGCTATACGAGCAGTACTTC. Amino acids: CASSKAGQGLYEQYF.

This chain connects TRBV2 to TRBJ2-5; D is perhaps TRBD1 (6 bases). Trimming shortened V by 4 bases and J by 5 bases, and 14 bases separated the two germline ends. CDR1 is SNHLY, CDR2 FYNNEI, per germline. This CDR3 region has 14 residues. CDR3 region: CASSVQGRLETQYF. CDR3 nucleotide sequence: TGTGCCAGCAGTGTTCAGGGGCGCTTGGAGACCCAGTACTTC.

This chain connects TRBV2 to TRBJ1-5; tentative D call: TRBD1 (5 bases). CDR3 length: 15 amino acids. V was clipped by 6 bases and J by 0 bases, with 12 bases between them. The V gene's germline CDR1 is SNHLY and CDR2 FYNNEI. CDR3 in DNA: TGTGCCAGCAGCCCCGAGGGGTATAGCAATCAGCCCCAGCATTTT. This encodes CASSPEGYSNQPQHF.

The chain joins TRBV5-1 to TRBJ2-3, with TRBD2 matching over 12 bases. The J segment lost 7 bases and the V segment lost 4 bases, leaving 7 bases of the junction unmatched. The CDR3 has 15 residues. Germline lookup yields CDR1 SGHRS and CDR2 YFSETQ. The CDR3, as DNA: TGCGCCAGCAGCCCTAGCGGGGGGGCCAAGTATACGCAGTATTTT. Amino acid sequence: CASSPSGGAKYTQYF.

The V call is TRBV18, the J call TRBJ2-5, with unresolved D. CDR3 length: 12 amino acids. The germline V gene has CDR1 KGHSH and CDR2 LQKENI. V lost 5 bases, J lost 1 base, and 5 bases lay in between. The CDR3 region has the DNA TGTGCCAGCTCAACCCTCCAAGAGACCCAGTACTTC. This encodes CASSTLQETQYF.

The chain has TRBV9 and TRBJ2-5, with D possibly TRBD2 on 6 matching bases. CDR3 length equals 16 residues. Germline CDR1 SGDLS, CDR2 YYNGEE. V was shortened by 4 bases and J by 2 bases, with 18 bases between the two germline ends. This CDR3 reads CASSLRSGLLQETQYF. The CDR3 region has the DNA TGTGCCAGCAGCTTGCGTTCGGGACTTCTACAAGAGACCCAGTACTTC.

The CDR3 coding sequence is TGCGCCAGCAGCGCTAGCGGGAGCGGGGAGACCCAGTACTTC. It yields the protein CASSASGSGETQYF. The V call is TRBV10-2, the J call TRBJ2-5; 10 bases align to TRBD2. V dropped 6 bases and J dropped 5; count of bases not matched to a gene: 6. Per germline, CDR1 WSHSY and CDR2 SAAADI. The length of the CDR3 is 14 residues.

In its sample, this clone was seen once. This chain links TRBV10-3 with TRBJ1-4, with a tentative D call TRBD1 (5 bases). The CDR3 is 14 amino acids. Trimming took off 10 bases at V and 5 bases at J, with 17 bases between the two ends. CDR1 is ENHRY, CDR2 SYGVKD, per germline. The CDR3 loop is CATTRGLRNEKLFF. As DNA, the CDR3 is TGTGCCACCACTCGGGGACTGAGGAATGAAAAACTGTTTTTT.

The CDR3 sequence is CASRLGQNFNEKLFF. The CDR3 nucleotides are TGTGCCAGCAGGTTGGGCCAAAACTTTAATGAAAAACTGTTTTTT. The J gene is TRBJ1-4, the V gene TRBV6-1; D unclear. CDR3 size: 15 residues. Germline-derived CDR1 and CDR2 are MNHNS and SASEGT. The V gene lost 6 bases and the J gene lost 4 bases, with 15 bases spanning the gap.

This clone was seen a single time. This chain connects TRBV30 to TRBJ2-3, with 12 bases lining up with TRBD2. The germline V gene encodes CDR1 GTSNPN and CDR2 SVGIG (reference sequence). The CDR3 spans 14 residues. The V segment lost 8 bases and the J segment 1 base; nucleotides outside the gene matches: 4. Written as DNA, the CDR3 is TGTGCCAGACTAGCGGGGGACGGCACAGATACGCAGTATTTT. Amino acid sequence: CARLAGDGTDTQYF.

The V gene is TRBV11-3, the J gene TRBJ1-2; the D is unclear. Germline V gene lookup returns CDR1 SGHNT and CDR2 YENEEA. The CDR3 is 14 amino acids. With 0 bases removed from V and 6 bases from J, the gap between germline ends came to 11 bases. CDR3 DNA: TGTGCCAGCAGCTTAGACTACGGTGTCGATGGCTACACCTTC. Amino acid sequence: CASSLDYGVDGYTF.

The chain uses TRBV28 and TRBJ2-7, with TRBD2 matching 8 bases. CDR1 MDHEN and CDR2 SYDVKM come from the germline V gene. This CDR3 is built from 15 residues. Trimming removed 3 bases from V and 2 bases from J; junction bases left unmatched: 6. This CDR3 is CASSFLLAETYEQYF. The CDR3 bases are TGTGCCAGCAGTTTTCTACTAGCGGAAACCTACGAGCAGTACTTC.

This chain uses TRBV23-1 with TRBJ2-3; TRBD2 aligns across 10 bases. TRBV23-1 is assigned to the ORF class and has an uncertain function. Trimming at V came to 0 bases and at J to 5 bases, leaving 11 bases not matched to a gene. The CDR3 has 18 residues. In DNA form, the CDR3 reads TGCGCCAGCAGTCAATCCGTTGGGCTAGCGGGAGTATTAGATACGCAGTATTTT. Its translation: CASSQSVGLAGVLDTQYF.

The CDR3 here is CASSLPPTSGGRELFF. CDR3 nucleotides: TGTGCCAGCAGCTTACCTCCGACTAGCGGGGGAAGGGAGCTGTTTTTT. The V call is TRBV11-2, the J call TRBJ2-2; 12 nucleotides align to TRBD2. The junction had 7 bases not matched to a gene; V was cut back by 2 bases and J by 9 bases. This CDR3 has 16 amino acids. CDR1 is SGHAT, CDR2 FQNNGV, per germline.

V is TRBV2 and J is TRBJ1-2; D gene unclear. Trimming pared 4 bases from V and 3 bases from J, leaving 6 bases between. Germline values: CDR1 SNHLY, CDR2 FYNNEI. The CDR3 loop spans 12 amino acids. CDR3 sequence (DNA): TGTGCCAGCAGTGCCGCCTACTATGGCTACACCTTC. It encodes CASSAAYYGYTF.

This chain connects TRBV30 to TRBJ2-3; 12 bases match TRBD1. Germline-derived CDR1 and CDR2 are GTSNPN and SVGIG (reference sequence). The CDR3 is 17 amino acids. After removal of 7 bases from V and 4 bases from J, the junction contained 15 bases not matched to a gene. The CDR3 here is CASGGTGGSRWADTQYF. As DNA, the CDR3 is TGTGCCTCAGGGGGGACAGGGGGCTCCCGTTGGGCAGATACGCAGTATTTT.

This sequence joins TRBV19 and TRBJ1-1; D may be TRBD1 (5 bases). This CDR3 has 18 residues. Per the germline V gene, CDR1 is LNHDA and CDR2 is SQIVND (reference sequence). V lost 4 bases and J lost 0, with 21 bases in between. The CDR3 region is CASSKGRRAGLMNTEAFF. In DNA, the CDR3 is TGTGCCAGTAGTAAGGGGAGGCGGGCAGGGCTCATGAACACTGAAGCTTTCTTT.